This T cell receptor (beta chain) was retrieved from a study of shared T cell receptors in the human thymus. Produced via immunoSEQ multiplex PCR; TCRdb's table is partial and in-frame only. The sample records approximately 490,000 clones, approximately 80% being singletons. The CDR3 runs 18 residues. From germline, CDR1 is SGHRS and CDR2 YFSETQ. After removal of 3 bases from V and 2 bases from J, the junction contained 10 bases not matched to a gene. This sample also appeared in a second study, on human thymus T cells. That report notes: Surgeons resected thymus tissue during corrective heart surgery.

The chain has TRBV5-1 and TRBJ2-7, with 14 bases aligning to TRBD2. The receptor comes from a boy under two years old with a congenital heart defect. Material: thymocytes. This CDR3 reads CASSSPPPGLAGAYEQYF. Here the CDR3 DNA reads TGCGCCAGCAGCTCGCCCCCCCCGGGACTAGCGGGAGCCTACGAGCAGTACTTC. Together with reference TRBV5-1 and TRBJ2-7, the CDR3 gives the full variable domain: KAGVTQTPRYLIKTRGQQVTLSCSPISGHRSVSWYQQTPGQGLQFLFEYFSETQRNKGNFPGRFSGRQFSNSRSEMNVSTLELGDSALYLCASSSPPPGLAGAYEQYFGPGTRLTVT.